This T cell receptor (beta chain) was obtained from a study of Ad26.COV2.S vaccination and SARS-CoV-2 variants. The treatment is: 19 received Ad26.COV2.S at low or high dose, single or two shots; several received placebo; per-sample allocation not given. Samples came from day 63 after the first vaccine or placebo injection. Germline CDR1 reads SQVTM; CDR2 reads ANQGSEA. The ends lost 1 base at V and 8 bases at J; junction bases unmatched: 8. The CDR3 totals 15 residues. This clone appeared once. Libraries were prepared by immunoSEQ multiplex PCR; TCRdb keeps only in-frame clonotypes and omits some of them. The sample has about 350,000 clones; 88% are singletons.

The material sequenced was peripheral blood, taken in a trial of Ad26.COV2.S vaccine versus placebo. V is TRBV29-1 and J is TRBJ2-2, with TRBD2 matching over 9 bases. The sequence derives from a person between 18 and 59 years old who received the Ad26.COV2.S COVID-19 vaccine or a placebo. The CDR3 nucleotides read TGCAGCGTTGAAGGGGTAGCGGGGGATACGGGGGAGCTGTTTTTT. Translating it yields CSVEGVAGDTGELFF.